This T cell receptor beta chain was observed in a study of shared clonotypes between healthy human individuals. Unmatched junction bases numbered 9, after V lost 7 bases and J lost 1 base. From germline, CDR1 is ENHRY and CDR2 SYGVKD. The CDR3 has 15 residues. Only in-frame clones appear in the TCRdb table, and some are missing; sequencing was by immunoSEQ multiplex PCR. The top ten clones hold under 0.65% of a sample with about 1.1 million clones, about four fifths of them seen once. The gene calls are TRBV10-3 and TRBJ1-2; the match to TRBD1 covers 7 bases. This sequence was found in a man between 18 and 35 years old in good health. Some clones in this sample may be carry-over from other donors' samples. Material for sequencing was memory CD4+ T cells from PBMCs. Indicated subset: CD45RA-negative fraction. DNA for the CDR3: TGTGCCATCACGAGGGGGCTCGAGGGTAACTATGGCTACACCTTC. Amino acid sequence: CAITRGLEGNYGYTF.